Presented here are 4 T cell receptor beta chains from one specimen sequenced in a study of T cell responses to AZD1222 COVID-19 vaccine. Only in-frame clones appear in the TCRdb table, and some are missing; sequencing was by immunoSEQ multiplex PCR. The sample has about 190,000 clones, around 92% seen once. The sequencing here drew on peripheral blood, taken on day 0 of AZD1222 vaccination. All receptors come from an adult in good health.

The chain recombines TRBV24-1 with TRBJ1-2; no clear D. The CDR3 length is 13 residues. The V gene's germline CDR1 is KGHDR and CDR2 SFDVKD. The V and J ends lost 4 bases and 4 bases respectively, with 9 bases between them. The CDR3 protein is CATSDPDGYGYTF. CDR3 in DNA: TGTGCCACCAGTGACCCGGACGGCTATGGCTACACCTTC.

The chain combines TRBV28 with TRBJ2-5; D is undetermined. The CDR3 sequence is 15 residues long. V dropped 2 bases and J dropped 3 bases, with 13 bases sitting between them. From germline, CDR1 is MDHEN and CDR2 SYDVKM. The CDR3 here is CASSLPRVGKETQYF. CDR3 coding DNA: TGTGCCAGCAGTTTACCTAGAGTGGGGAAAGAGACCCAGTACTTC. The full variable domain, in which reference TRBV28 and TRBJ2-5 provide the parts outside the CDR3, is DVKVTQSSRYLVKRTGEKVFLECVQDMDHENMFWYRQDPGLGLRLIYFSYDVKMKEKGDIPEGYSVSREKKERFSLILESASTNQTSMYLCASSLPRVGKETQYFGPGTRLLVL.

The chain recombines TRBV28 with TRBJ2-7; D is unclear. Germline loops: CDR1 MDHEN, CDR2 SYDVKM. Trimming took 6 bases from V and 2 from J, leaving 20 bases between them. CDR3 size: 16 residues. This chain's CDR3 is CASSPQVALNTYEQYF. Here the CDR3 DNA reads TGTGCCAGCAGCCCCCAGGTTGCCCTTAATACCTACGAGCAGTACTTC.

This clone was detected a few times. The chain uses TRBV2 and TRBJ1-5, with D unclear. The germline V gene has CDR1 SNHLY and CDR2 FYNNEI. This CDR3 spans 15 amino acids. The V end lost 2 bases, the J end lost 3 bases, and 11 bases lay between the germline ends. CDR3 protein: CASSENRGSNQPQHF. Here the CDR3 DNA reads TGTGCCAGCAGTGAAAATCGGGGTTCCAATCAGCCCCAGCATTTT. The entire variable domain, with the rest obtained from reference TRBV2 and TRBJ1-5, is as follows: EPEVTQTPSHQVTQMGQEVILRCVPISNHLYFYWYRQILGQKVEFLVSFYNNEISEKSEIFDDQFSVERPDGSNFTLKIRSTKLEDSAMYFCASSENRGSNQPQHFGDGTRLSIL.